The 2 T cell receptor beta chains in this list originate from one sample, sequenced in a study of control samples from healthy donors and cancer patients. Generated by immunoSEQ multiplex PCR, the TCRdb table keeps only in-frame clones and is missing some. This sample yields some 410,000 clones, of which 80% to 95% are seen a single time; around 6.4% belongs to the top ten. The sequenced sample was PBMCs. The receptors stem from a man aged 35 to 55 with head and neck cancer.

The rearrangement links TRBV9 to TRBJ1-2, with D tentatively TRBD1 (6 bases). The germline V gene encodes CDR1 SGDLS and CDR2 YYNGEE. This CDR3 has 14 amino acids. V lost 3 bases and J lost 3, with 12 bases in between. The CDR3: CASSAADRYYGYTF. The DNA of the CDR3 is TGTGCCAGCAGCGCGGCCGACAGGTACTATGGCTACACCTTC. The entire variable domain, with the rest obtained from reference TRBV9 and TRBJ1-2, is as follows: DSGVTQTPKHLITATGQRVTLRCSPRSGDLSVYWYQQSLDQGLQFLIQYYNGEERAKGNILERFSAQQFPDLHSELNLSSLELGDSALYFCASSAADRYYGYTFGSGTRLTVV.

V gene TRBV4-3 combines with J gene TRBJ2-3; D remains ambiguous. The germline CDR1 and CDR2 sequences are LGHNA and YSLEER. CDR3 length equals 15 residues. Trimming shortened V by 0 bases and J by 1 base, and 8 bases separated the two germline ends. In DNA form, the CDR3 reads TGCGCCAGCAGCCAAGATCCAGCTGGCACAGATACGCAGTATTTT. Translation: CASSQDPAGTDTQYF.